One sample yielded the 5 T cell receptor beta chains listed below, sequenced in a study of blood T cell repertoires in COVID-19. Sequenced by immunoSEQ multiplex PCR; TCRdb stores in-frame clones only, minus some. The top ten clones hold under 5.5% of a sample with fewer than 70,000 clones, around 93% of them seen once. Sequencing was performed on peripheral blood. The origin of the receptors is a man over 45 with active COVID-19.

This chain uses TRBV6-2 or TRBV6-3 with TRBJ1-2; TRBD1 matches 8 bases. This CDR3 is built from 15 residues. CDR1 MNHEY and CDR2 SVGEGT come from the germline V gene. V shed 3 bases, J shed 8 bases, and the junction held 11 bases outside the gene matches. CDR3: CASSYGRTGRNGYTF. CDR3 DNA sequence: TGTGCCAGCAGTTATGGTCGGACAGGGAGGAACGGCTACACCTTC.

The genes are TRBV18 and TRBJ2-7; D remains unclear. The CDR3 covers 12 residues. Between the trimmed V and J ends, which lost 2 bases and 7 bases, there was a span of 9 bases. Germline assignment: CDR1 KGHSH and CDR2 LQKENI. CDR3 loop: CASSPAAIEQYF. In DNA form, the CDR3 reads TGTGCCAGCTCACCAGCAGCGATTGAGCAGTACTTC.

The chain carries TRBV19 and TRBJ2-1; 11 nucleotides line up with TRBD2. Germline V lookup: CDR1 LNHDA, CDR2 SQIVND (reference sequence). V dropped 5 bases and J dropped 8; count of bases not matched to a gene: 11. The CDR3 contains 16 residues. CDR3 sequence (DNA): TGTGCCAGTAGTCCAGCCTGGCTAGCGGGAGGACATGAGCAGTTCTTC. It yields the protein CASSPAWLAGGHEQFF.

This clone was found a few times. The sample carries other DNA sequences with the same CDR3. The chain carries TRBV7-8 and TRBJ1-1, with D possibly matching TRBD1 (5 bases). V shed 2 bases and J shed 5 bases, with 9 bases lying between them. The germline V gene encodes CDR1 SGHVS and CDR2 FQNEAQ. This CDR3 comprises 13 residues. The CDR3 here is CASSLTGGTEAFF. CDR3 DNA: TGTGCCAGCAGCTTAACCGGGGGGACTGAAGCTTTCTTT.

This clone appeared a single time. The chain is built from TRBV6-4 and TRBJ2-2; 10 nucleotides match TRBD1. The CDR3 runs to 15 residues. With 4 bases clipped from V and 3 bases from J, the junction kept 2 bases outside the gene matches. Germline V gene sequence: CDR1 MRHNA, CDR2 SNTAGT. CDR3 bases: TGTGCCAGCAGTGCCGGGACAGGGGACACCGGGGAGCTGTTTTTT. The encoded protein is CASSAGTGDTGELFF.